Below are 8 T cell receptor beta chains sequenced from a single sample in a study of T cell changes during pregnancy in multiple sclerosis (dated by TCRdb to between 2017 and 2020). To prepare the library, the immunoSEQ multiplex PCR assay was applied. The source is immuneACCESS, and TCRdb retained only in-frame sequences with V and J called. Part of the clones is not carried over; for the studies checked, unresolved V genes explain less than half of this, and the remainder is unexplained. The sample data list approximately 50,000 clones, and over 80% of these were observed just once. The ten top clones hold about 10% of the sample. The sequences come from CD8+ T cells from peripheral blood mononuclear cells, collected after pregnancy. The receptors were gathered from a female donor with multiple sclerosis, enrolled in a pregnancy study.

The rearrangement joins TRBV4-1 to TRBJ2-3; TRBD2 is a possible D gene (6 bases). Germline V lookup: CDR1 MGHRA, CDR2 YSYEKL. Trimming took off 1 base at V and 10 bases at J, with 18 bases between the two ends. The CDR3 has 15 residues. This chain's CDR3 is CASSQVTGERFAQYF. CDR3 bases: TGCGCCAGCAGCCAAGTTACGGGGGAGCGCTTTGCGCAGTATTTT.

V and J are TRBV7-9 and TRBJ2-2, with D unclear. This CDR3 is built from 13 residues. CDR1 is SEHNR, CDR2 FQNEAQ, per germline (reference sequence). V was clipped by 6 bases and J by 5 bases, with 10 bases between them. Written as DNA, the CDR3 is TGTGCCAGCAGTTATACAGCAACCGGGGAGCTGTTTTTT. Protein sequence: CASSYTATGELFF.

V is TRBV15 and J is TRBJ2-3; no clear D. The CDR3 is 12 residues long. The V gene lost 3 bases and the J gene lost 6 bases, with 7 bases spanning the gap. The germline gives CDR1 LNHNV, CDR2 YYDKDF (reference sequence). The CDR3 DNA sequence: TGTGCCACCAGCAGTCCCGGTGATACGCAGTATTTT. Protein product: CATSSPGDTQYF.

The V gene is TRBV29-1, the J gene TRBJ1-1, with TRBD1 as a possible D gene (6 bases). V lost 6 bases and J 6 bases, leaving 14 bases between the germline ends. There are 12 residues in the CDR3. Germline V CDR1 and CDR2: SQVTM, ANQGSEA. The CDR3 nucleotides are TGCAGCGTCTCAGGGGATGACGCTGAAGCTTTCTTT. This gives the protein CSVSGDDAEAFF.

CDR3 sequence (DNA): TGCGCCAGCAGCCAAGAGGCAGGGATGGATGGCTACACCTTC. Protein: CASSQEAGMDGYTF. The chain uses TRBV4-1 and TRBJ1-2; maybe TRBD1 (5 bases). Trimming took 0 bases from V and 6 from J, leaving 11 bases between them. Germline V lookup: CDR1 MGHRA, CDR2 YSYEKL. The CDR3 has 14 residues.

This CDR3 reads CASSVSTGLGLNEQFF. The CDR3 DNA sequence: TGTGCCAGCAGCGTGTCCACGGGACTGGGCCTCAATGAGCAGTTCTTC. V is TRBV9 and J is TRBJ2-1; possible D gene TRBD2, 6 bases. V lost 2 bases to trimming and J lost 6 bases, with 18 bases between them. This CDR3 is 16 amino acids long. Germline CDR1 and CDR2: SGDLS and YYNGEE.

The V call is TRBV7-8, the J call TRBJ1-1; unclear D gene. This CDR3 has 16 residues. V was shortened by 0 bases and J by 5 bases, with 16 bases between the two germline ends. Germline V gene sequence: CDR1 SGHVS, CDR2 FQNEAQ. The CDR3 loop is CASSLAQPGIGTEAFF. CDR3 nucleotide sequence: TGTGCCAGCAGCTTAGCGCAGCCGGGGATAGGGACTGAAGCTTTCTTT.

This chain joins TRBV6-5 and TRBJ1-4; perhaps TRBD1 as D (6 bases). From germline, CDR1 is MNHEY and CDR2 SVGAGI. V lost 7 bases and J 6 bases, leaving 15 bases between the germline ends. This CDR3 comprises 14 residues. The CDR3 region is CASMRGGEDEKLFF. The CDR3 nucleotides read TGTGCCAGCATGAGGGGGGGTGAGGATGAAAAACTGTTTTTT.